A single T cell receptor beta chain is shown here with its context. Its target is unknown. The data derive from a study of neoadjuvant anti-PD-1 for oral cavity cancer. Only in-frame clones appear in the TCRdb table, and some are missing; sequencing was by immunoSEQ multiplex PCR. The sample holds approximately 9,500 clones; less than 75% are singletons and the top ten take 4.2%. The sample's time point: after neoadjuvant nivolumab, at surgical resection. No culture or expansion preceded analysis of these blood cells. Study-wide findings and caveats: Non-responders to neoadjuvant nivolumab had significantly more clonal PBMC T cells than responders. TCR analyses covered only a few patients per response group.

The sequence was obtained from a person aged 35 to 85 with oral cavity squamous cell carcinoma. The sequencing here drew on PBMCs, taken after nivolumab (anti-PD-1) treatment.

CDR3 nucleotide sequence: TGCGCCAGCAGCCCCCGGGACAGGGGCATCACCGGGGAGCTGTTTTTT. This encodes CASSPRDRGITGELFF. This chain connects TRBV5-1 to TRBJ2-2; 10 bases fit TRBD1. Germline V gene sequence: CDR1 SGHRS, CDR2 YFSETQ. V shed 4 bases and J 4 bases; nucleotides not matched to a gene: 7. This CDR3 is 16 amino acids long. Together with reference TRBV5-1 and TRBJ2-2, the CDR3 gives the full variable domain: KAGVTQTPRYLIKTRGQQVTLSCSPISGHRSVSWYQQTPGQGLQFLFEYFSETQRNKGNFPGRFSGRQFSNSRSEMNVSTLELGDSALYLCASSPRDRGITGELFFGEGSRLTVL.